This TCR beta chain was recovered during a study of CD8+ T cells in alopecia areata. Study summary: The tofacitinib course ran for 6 to 18 months and was followed by 6 months off drug. Percentage of affected scalp area was the basis on which treated patients' severity was scored. Findings of the study overall: More clonal than normal scalp was lesional scalp, particularly alopecia totalis/universalis.

As the sequencing template, cDNA was produced by extracting RNA and reverse transcribing it. Method: immunoSEQ multiplex PCR; TCRdb's copy keeps in-frame clones and lacks some. The table lists 190,000 or so clones, about three fifths of them singletons, with around 12% in the top ten. Treatment of the sample: oral pan-JAK inhibitor, 5-10 mg twice daily. The researchers isolated CD4+ and CD8+ T cells from PBMCs by sorting. Details on this clone: The antigen is undetermined. One end of the junction fails to match germline, which may point to a read error.

This sample comprised CD8+ T cells sorted from blood, obtained at week 24, from a patient treated with tofacitinib. The clonotype originates from a human donor with alopecia areata.

CDR3 loop: CASSDRDRGLTGANVLTF. CDR3 DNA: TGTGCCAGCAGTGACCGGGACAGGGGGCTGACTGGGGCCAACGTCCTGACTTTC. The chain uses TRBV10-3 and TRBJ2-6, with 12 bases aligning to TRBD1. The CDR3 is 18 residues long. The germline gives CDR1 ENHRY, CDR2 SYGVKD.